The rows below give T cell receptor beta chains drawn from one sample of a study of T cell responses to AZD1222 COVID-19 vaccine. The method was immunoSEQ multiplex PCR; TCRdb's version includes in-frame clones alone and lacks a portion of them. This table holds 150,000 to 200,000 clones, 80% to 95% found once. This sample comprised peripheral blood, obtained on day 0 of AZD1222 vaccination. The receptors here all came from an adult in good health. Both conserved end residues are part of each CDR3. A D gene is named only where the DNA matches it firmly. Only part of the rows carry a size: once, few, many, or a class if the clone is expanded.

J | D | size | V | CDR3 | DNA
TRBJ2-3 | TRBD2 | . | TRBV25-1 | CASSALNSGRDTDTQYF | TGTGCCAGCAGTGCCTTAAATAGCGGGAGGGACACAGATACGCAGTATTTT
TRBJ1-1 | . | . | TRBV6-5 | CASSPRVGAGTEAFF | TGTGCCAGCAGTCCCCGCGTAGGGGCGGGCACTGAAGCTTTCTTT
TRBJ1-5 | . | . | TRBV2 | CASSGGMRNQPQHF | TGTGCCAGCAGTGGAGGGATGCGCAATCAGCCCCAGCATTTT
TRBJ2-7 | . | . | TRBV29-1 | CSVRTGKRYEQYF | TGCAGCGTTCGAACAGGGAAAAGATACGAGCAGTACTTC
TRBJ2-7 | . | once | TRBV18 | CASSPVSDNYEQYF | TGTGCCAGCTCACCCGTAAGTGACAACTACGAGCAGTACTTC
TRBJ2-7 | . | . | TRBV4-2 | CASSQEAATRSHEQYF | TGTGCCAGCAGCCAAGAAGCGGCGACCCGCTCCCACGAGCAGTACTTC
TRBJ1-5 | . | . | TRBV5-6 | CASSLDGSLDSNQPQHF | TGTGCCAGCAGCTTGGACGGGTCTCTCGATAGCAATCAGCCCCAGCATTTT
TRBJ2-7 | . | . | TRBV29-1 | CSVATKANRYEQYF | TGCAGCGTGGCGACGAAAGCGAACCGCTACGAGCAGTACTTC
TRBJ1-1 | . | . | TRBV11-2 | CASSLGRNTEAFF | TGTGCCAGCAGCTTAGGAAGGAACACTGAAGCTTTCTTT
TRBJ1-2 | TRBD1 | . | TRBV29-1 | CSVGTGGLLGYTF | TGCAGCGTTGGGACAGGGGGCCTGCTTGGCTACACCTTC
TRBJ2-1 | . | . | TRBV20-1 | CSASHVLANSYNEQFF | TGCAGTGCTAGTCATGTGCTAGCGAACTCCTACAATGAGCAGTTCTTC
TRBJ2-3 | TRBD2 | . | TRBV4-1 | CASSQAGSLAGSTDTQYF | TGCGCCAGCAGCCAAGCGGGATCCCTAGCGGGTAGCACAGATACGCAGTATTTT
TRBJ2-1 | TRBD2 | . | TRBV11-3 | CASSIRTSGSYNEQFF | TGTGCCAGCAGCATAAGGACTAGCGGTTCCTACAATGAGCAGTTCTTC
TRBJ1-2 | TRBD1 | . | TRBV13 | CASSRDSFYGYTF | TGTGCCAGCAGCCGGGACAGCTTTTATGGCTACACCTTC
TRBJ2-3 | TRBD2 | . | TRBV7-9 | CASSLPYGGGPKSDTQYF | TGTGCCAGCAGCTTACCCTATGGGGGAGGGCCGAAGTCGGATACGCAGTATTTT
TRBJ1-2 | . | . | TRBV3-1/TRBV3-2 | CASSLSTLAPGHYGYTF | TGTGCCAGCAGCCTGTCTACGTTGGCCCCGGGACACTATGGCTACACCTTC
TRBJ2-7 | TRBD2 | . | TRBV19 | CASRTTSGSLLEQYF | TGTGCCAGTAGGACGACTAGCGGGAGTTTGCTCGAGCAGTACTTC
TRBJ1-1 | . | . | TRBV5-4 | CASSLFRGPTEAFF | TGTGCCAGCAGCTTGTTTCGGGGTCCGACTGAAGCTTTCTTT
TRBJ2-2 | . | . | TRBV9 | CASSVGGGNNGELFF | TGTGCCAGCAGCGTAGGAGGGGGGAATAACGGGGAGCTGTTTTTT
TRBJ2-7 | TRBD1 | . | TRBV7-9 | CASSLEGTAWNEQYF | TGTGCCAGCAGCTTAGAGGGGACAGCCTGGAACGAGCAGTACTTC
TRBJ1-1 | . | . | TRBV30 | CAWRTGPRNTEAFF | TGTGCCTGGAGAACCGGACCGCGGAACACTGAAGCTTTCTTT
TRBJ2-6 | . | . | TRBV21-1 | CASSKKSSGANVLTF | TGTGCCAGCAGCAAAAAAAGCTCTGGGGCCAACGTCCTGACTTTC
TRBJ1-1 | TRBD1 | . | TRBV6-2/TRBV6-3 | CASSLTGATEAFF | TGTGCCAGCAGTCTAACAGGGGCAACTGAAGCTTTCTTT
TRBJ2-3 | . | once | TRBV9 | CASSVGVGGLHYTDTQYF | TGTGCCAGCAGCGTAGGAGTTGGGGGACTCCATTACACAGATACGCAGTATTTT
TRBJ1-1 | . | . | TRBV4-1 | CASAWGEGDTEAFF | TGCGCCAGCGCCTGGGGGGAGGGGGACACTGAAGCTTTCTTT
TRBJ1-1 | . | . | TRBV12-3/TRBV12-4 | CASSFAMNTEAFF | TGTGCCAGCAGTTTTGCTATGAACACTGAAGCTTTCTTT
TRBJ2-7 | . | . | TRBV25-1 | CASSEFGGDEQYF | TGTGCCAGCAGTGAATTTGGGGGAGACGAGCAGTACTTC
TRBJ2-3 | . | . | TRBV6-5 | CASSYSGSSLGDTQYF | TGTGCCAGCAGTTACAGCGGGTCATCCCTCGGAGATACGCAGTATTTT
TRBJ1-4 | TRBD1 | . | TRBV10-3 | CADQVGQVVFF | TGTGCCGATCAAGTAGGACAGGTGGTGTTTTTT
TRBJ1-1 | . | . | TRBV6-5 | CASSLNRDTEAFF | TGTGCCAGCAGCCTGAACAGGGATACTGAAGCTTTCTTT